This TCR beta chain was documented in a study of radiotherapy plus CTLA-4 blockade in lung cancer (dated by TCRdb to between 2018 and 2020). Study-wide context: Objective responses occurred in approximately 19% of enrolled patients, and 31% achieved disease control. Broad study findings and their caveats: Early dynamic changes in blood T cell clones, together with increased serum interferon-beta after radiation, were reported as the strongest predictors of response. TCR clones derived from tumors expanded in peripheral blood after treatment with radiotherapy and ipilimumab.

About this clone itself: The specificity of this receptor is unknown. No base quality values were provided; no much bigger clone lies one nucleotide off.

Focal radiation therapy combined with CTLA-4 blockade (ipilimumab) was tested in patients with chemo-refractory metastatic non-small-cell lung cancer. Libraries were made using the immunoSEQ multiplex PCR assay. Here the immuneACCESS table is served through TCRdb, limited to in-frame sequences with V and J called. Missing clones are a known gap in these copies; in checked studies unresolved V genes cover under half, and the rest lacks a known reason. Here the sample has roughly 97,000 clones; 65% to 85% occur a single time. 2.8% of the sample lies in the top ten. V and J are trimmed by 3 bases and 10 bases, and the gene matches miss 9 bases of the junction. Based on the germline V gene, the CDR1 and CDR2 sequences are MDHEN and SYDVKM. The CDR3 measures 14 amino acids from cysteine to phenylalanine. This entry keeps only the CDR3 DNA: 42 bases, framed from base 1.

The chain uses TRBV28 and TRBJ2-1; the central 7 bases match TRBD2. The receptor comes from a human donor with non-small cell lung cancer who had a partial response to radiotherapy plus ipilimumab. Some clones in this sample may be carry-over from other donors' samples. Sequencing used peripheral blood, obtained from a patient treated with radiotherapy plus ipilimumab. The nucleotide sequence is given as TGTGCCAGCAGTTTGGGGGGGGTAAGGCTGGAGCAGTTCTTC. Translated, it reads CASSLGGVRLEQFF.